This TCR beta chain stems from a study of response to subunit inactivated influenza vaccine. Study conclusions and caveats: Authors suggested seasonal influenza vaccinations each recruit few new T cells.

V lost 2 bases, J lost 0 bases, and 8 bases stayed unmatched. The CDR3 runs to 17 residues. MiXCR, run by TCRdb on the RT-PCR reads, gives a single entry per CDR3 protein. The table shows about 620,000 distinct CDR3 sequences, with around 11% occurring only once. This clonotype was counted between two and nine times. Its antigen is not known. This specimen consisted of PBMCs from blood, obtained on the day of vaccination. This chain links TRBV12-3 or TRBV12-4 with TRBJ2-3; TRBD1 matches at 7 bases. This sequence originates from a man aged 50-59 years who received an inactivated influenza vaccine. In nucleotides, the CDR3 is TGTGCCAGCAGTTTATACATCGACAGGGTTAGCACAGATACGCAGTATTTT. This translates into CASSLYIDRVSTDTQYF.